This is a list of T cell receptor beta chains from one sample in a study of vaccination and CD4 T cells after COVID-19. TCRdb re-analysed the PCR reads in MiXCR, keeping a single row per CDR3 protein. The table shows more than 15,000 distinct CDR3 sequences, with 31% occurring only once. Their cognate antigens are unknown. Sequenced input: cultured CD4+ T cells from blood. The receptor set was obtained from a human donor with COVID-19. Both conserved end residues are part of each CDR3. Fields, in order: clone size, J gene, V gene, D gene, CDR3 protein, CDR3 DNA. A D gene is named only where the DNA matches it firmly. Not every row has a clone size; where given, it reads once, few, many or a size class.

few TRBJ2-7 TRBV20-1 TRBD2 CSARGQAGGSYEQYF TGCAGTGCTAGAGGTCAAGCGGGGGGATCCTACGAGCAGTACTTC
NA TRBJ2-5 TRBV4-2 NA CASSRNQGLTPQETQYF TGTGCCAGCAGCCGAAACCAGGGTCTCACCCCCCAAGAGACCCAGTACTTC
once TRBJ2-7 TRBV7-9 NA CASSPTLAGTSEQYF TGTGCCAGCAGCCCCACACTAGCAGGGACTTCCGAGCAGTACTTC
NA TRBJ1-6 TRBV19 NA CASSIRRLGSYNSPLHF TGTGCCAGTAGTATTCGCAGGTTGGGCTCATATAATTCACCCCTCCACTTT
few TRBJ2-3 TRBV12-3/TRBV12-4 NA CASSLSPDTQYF TGTGCCAGCAGTTTATCTCCAGATACGCAGTATTTT
few TRBJ1-4 TRBV10-3 NA CAPQGRRGNEKLFF TGTGCCCCTCAAGGCCGGCGGGGTAATGAAAAACTGTTTTTT
few TRBJ2-5 TRBV15 NA CATSREVGLQETQYF TGTGCCACCAGCAGAGAGGTGGGGCTCCAAGAGACCCAGTACTTC
medium-sized TRBJ1-2 TRBV20-1 NA CSAKTDRTMGYTF TGCAGTGCTAAGACAGACCGGACTATGGGCTACACCTTC
NA TRBJ1-6 TRBV18 NA CASSPGPIGESPLHF TGTGCCAGCTCACCAGGCCCAATTGGGGAGTCACCCCTCCACTTT
few TRBJ1-2 TRBV5-4 NA CASSLVSYGYTF TGTGCCAGCAGCTTGGTCAGCTATGGCTACACCTTC
NA TRBJ2-3 TRBV4-2 NA CASSQLTGRATGGHTDTQYF TGTGCCAGCAGCCAACTGACAGGGCGAGCCACCGGGGGCCACACAGATACGCAGTATTTT
NA TRBJ1-6 TRBV7-9 NA CASSLGSSYNSPLHF TGTGCCAGCAGCTTGGGGAGCTCCTATAATTCACCCCTCCACTTT
few TRBJ1-1 TRBV9 NA CASKDTPSNTEAFF TGTGCCAGTAAGGACACGCCGTCGAACACTGAAGCTTTCTTT
NA TRBJ2-2 TRBV5-4 NA CASSAGTYETGELFF TGTGCCAGCAGCGCCGGGACTTATGAAACCGGGGAGCTGTTTTTT
NA TRBJ2-6 TRBV6-1 NA CASSPVSGANVLTF TGTGCCAGCAGTCCGGTCTCTGGGGCCAACGTCCTGACTTTC
NA TRBJ2-5 TRBV6-1 NA CASSQERAQYF TGTGCCAGCAGCCAAGAACGAGCCCAGTACTTC
NA TRBJ2-3 TRBV7-2 TRBD2 CASSPGGGTDTQYF TGTGCCAGCAGCCCTGGCGGGGGGACAGATACGCAGTATTTT
few TRBJ1-6 TRBV9 NA CASSDSGGKGNSPLHF TGTGCCAGCAGTGACTCGGGGGGAAAAGGAAATTCACCCCTCCACTTT
NA TRBJ1-3 TRBV5-1 NA CASSAGGGNTIYF TGCGCCAGCAGCGCCGGGGGAGGAAACACCATATATTTT
few TRBJ2-7 TRBV6-5 NA CASSSSGGKAAEQYF TGTGCCAGCAGTTCGTCAGGGGGGAAGGCCGCCGAGCAGTACTTC
NA TRBJ2-7 TRBV6-1 NA CASSAGTFGYEQYF TGTGCCAGCAGTGCGGGGACATTTGGCTACGAGCAGTACTTC
few TRBJ1-5 TRBV12-5 TRBD1 CASGLGQAGNQPQHF TGTGCTAGTGGTCTGGGACAGGCGGGCAATCAGCCCCAGCATTTT
NA TRBJ1-2 TRBV28 TRBD1 CASSLRGPNGYTF TGTGCCAGCAGTTTAAGGGGGCCCAATGGCTACACCTTC
few TRBJ1-1 TRBV19 NA CASSIDQGEVGTEAFF TGTGCCAGTAGTATAGACCAAGGGGAGGTCGGCACTGAAGCTTTCTTT
few TRBJ2-7 TRBV10-2 NA CASMEGRYEQYF TGCGCCAGCATGGAGGGGCGCTACGAGCAGTACTTT
few TRBJ2-5 TRBV6-1 TRBD2 CASSQVGLDGETQYF TGTGCCAGCAGCCAGGTGGGACTAGACGGGGAGACCCAGTACTTC
few TRBJ2-3 TRBV7-8 TRBD2 CASHSSGGRTDTQYF TGTGCCAGCCACTCGAGCGGGGGGAGGACAGATACGCAGTATTTT
NA TRBJ1-5 TRBV19 NA CASNRDRGNQPQHF TGTGCCAGTAACCGGGACCGGGGCAATCAGCCCCAGCATTTT
NA TRBJ1-5 TRBV19 TRBD1 CASINTGVFDNQPQRF TGTGCCAGTATAAATACAGGGGTGTTTGACAATCAGCCCCAGCGTTTT
NA TRBJ2-2 TRBV24-1 TRBD2 CATSDLGPGRGTGELFF TGTGCCACCAGTGACCTCGGGCCAGGGAGGGGTACCGGGGAGCTGTTTTTT
NA TRBJ2-1 TRBV6-1 TRBD2 CASTPGLAYNEQFF TGTGCCAGTACACCGGGACTAGCCTACAATGAGCAGTTCTTC
few TRBJ2-4 TRBV5-1 NA CASSSGGVGGNIQYF TGCGCCAGCAGCTCTGGCGGGGTTGGGGGAAACATTCAGTACTTC
NA TRBJ1-1 TRBV6-1 NA CASSLPANTEAFF TGTGCCAGCAGTCTCCCTGCGAACACTGAAGCTTTCTTT
NA TRBJ2-2 TRBV2 TRBD2 CASSGTRVGELFF TGTGCCAGCAGTGGGACTAGGGTCGGGGAGCTGTTTTTT
few TRBJ2-1 TRBV4-2 NA CASSQEDSYNEQFF TGTGCCAGCAGCCAAGAAGACTCCTACAATGAGCAGTTCTTC
NA TRBJ1-5 TRBV18 NA CVSSPRGGGNQPQHF TGTGTCAGCTCACCACGCGGCGGCGGCAATCAGCCCCAGCATTTT
few TRBJ2-5 TRBV6-2/TRBV6-3 NA CASSYRIGTQYF TGTGCCAGCAGTTACAGGATTGGGACCCAGTACTTC
few TRBJ1-5 TRBV10-2 TRBD1 CASSDRVDQPQHF TGCGCCAGCAGCGACAGGGTTGATCAGCCCCAGCATTTT
NA TRBJ2-5 TRBV5-1 NA CASSGGVLETQYF TGCGCCAGCAGCGGGGGAGTTTTAGAGACCCAGTACTTC
few TRBJ1-5 TRBV7-9 NA CASSYGQIGNQPQHF TGTGCCAGCAGCTACGGACAGATAGGCAATCAGCCCCAGCATTTT
few TRBJ2-1 TRBV25-1 TRBD1 CASSEADRGRRDF TGTGCCAGCAGTGAGGCAGACAGGGGGCGCAGGGACTTC
few TRBJ1-6 TRBV20-1 TRBD1 CSASPGQGTSPLHF TGCAGTGCTAGTCCCGGACAGGGGACTTCACCCCTCCACTTT
NA TRBJ1-3 TRBV25-1 NA CASSASGTSGNTIYF TGTGCCAGCAGTGCTTCAGGAACCTCTGGAAACACCATATATTTT
medium-sized TRBJ2-3 TRBV6-2/TRBV6-3 NA CASSYSAGLSDTQYF TGTGCCAGCAGTTACTCGGCGGGGCTCTCAGATACGCAGTATTTT
large TRBJ1-1 TRBV6-5 NA CASSYSRRVRAFF TGTGCCAGCAGCTACTCACGAAGGGTGAGAGCTTTCTTT
few TRBJ2-6 TRBV6-1 NA CASCIGGAGANVLTF TGTGCCAGCTGTATTGGCGGGGCTGGGGCCAACGTCCTGACTTTC
NA TRBJ2-7 TRBV7-8 NA CASTRGRSYEQYF TGTGCCAGCACCCGGGGCCGCTCCTACGAGCAGTACTTC
NA TRBJ2-1 TRBV7-2 NA CASSSGQSSSYNEQFF TGTGCCAGCAGCAGCGGACAGTCTAGCTCCTACAATGAGCAGTTCTTC
few TRBJ1-5 TRBV11-2 NA CASSRAGLGPQHF TGTGCCAGCAGCCGGGCCGGCTTAGGGCCCCAGCATTTT
few TRBJ1-6 TRBV4-2 NA CASSQDPGAGSPLHF TGTGCCAGCAGCCAAGATCCAGGGGCCGGTTCACCCCTCCACTTT
few TRBJ1-1 TRBV6-1 TRBD1 CASLALPTGGSAEAFF TGTGCCAGCCTCGCCCTTCCGACAGGGGGCTCGGCTGAAGCTTTCTTT
once TRBJ1-3 TRBV25-1 NA CASQLTRGARGNTIYF TGTGCCAGCCAACTAACACGGGGGGCGAGAGGAAACACCATATATTTT
few TRBJ1-2 TRBV6-1 NA CASSEAGGSDGYTF TGTGCCAGCAGTGAAGCGGGGGGGTCGGATGGCTACACCTTC
NA TRBJ2-5 TRBV5-1 NA CASSLAFQETQYF TGCGCCAGCAGCTTGGCTTTCCAAGAGACCCAGTACTTC
NA TRBJ1-2 TRBV2 NA CASREGIEGYTF TGTGCCAGCAGAGAGGGGATTGAGGGCTACACCTTC